This T cell receptor beta chain came from a study of T-cell memory formation after mild COVID-19. Study-wide background: TCR clusters were mostly confined to one donor each.

In this sample, this clonotype turned up many times. Its antigen is still unknown. Findings and limits, study-wide: The study found contracting CD4+ clones mainly in CM and EM and contracting CD8+ clones in EMRA. The pre-infection memory compartment contained some responding clones, suggesting cross-reactive memory joined.

5'RACE, which relied on constant-segment primers, yielded TCR alpha and TCR beta cDNA libraries carrying sample barcodes and UMIs. One entry per CDR3 protein, called by TCRdb with MiXCR from the 5' RACE reads. Of 190,000 or so distinct CDR3 sequences listed, about a fifth are singletons. Germline CDR1 reads MNHEY; CDR2 reads SVGEGT. V lost 7 bases, J lost 8 bases, and 18 bases lay in between. CDR3 length: 14 residues. V is TRBV6-2 or TRBV6-3 and J is TRBJ2-1; D perhaps matches TRBD2 (6 bases). The TCR originated in an adult woman who had mild COVID-19 (a few samples of this study predate the infection). Cell type and time point are not known. The sequencing input was PBMCs or a T cell subset sorted from them (not recorded which). The DNA for the CDR3 is TGTGCCAGCACCCCGGGACTGGGCGGCCATGAGCAGTTCTTC. It translates to CASTPGLGGHEQFF.